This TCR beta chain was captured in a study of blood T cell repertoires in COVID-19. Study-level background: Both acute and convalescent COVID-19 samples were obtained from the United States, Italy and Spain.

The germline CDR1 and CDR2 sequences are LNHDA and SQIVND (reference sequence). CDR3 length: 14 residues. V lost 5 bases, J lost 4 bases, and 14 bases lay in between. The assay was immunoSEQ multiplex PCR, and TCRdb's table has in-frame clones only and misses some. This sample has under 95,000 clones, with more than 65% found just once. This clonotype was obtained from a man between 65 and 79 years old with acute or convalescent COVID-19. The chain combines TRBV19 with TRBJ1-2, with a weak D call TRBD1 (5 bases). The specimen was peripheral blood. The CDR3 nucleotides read TGTGCCAGTAGTCTCCGGACATCTCGCTATGGCTACACCTTC. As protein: CASSLRTSRYGYTF.